The sequence of this T cell receptor beta chain was determined in a study of Graves' ophthalmopathy and Graves' hyperthyroidism. About the research overall: There was a collection of peripheral blood at initial diagnosis, before any treatment.

For repertoire sequencing, the TCR beta CDR3 regions were amplified from RNA transcripts. HTBI primers primed a first-round RT-PCR, and a second-round multiplex PCR followed. One entry per CDR3 protein, called by TCRdb with MiXCR from the multiplex PCR reads. The table records approximately 640,000 distinct CDR3 sequences, about two fifths of them present only once. The study excluded patients with other autoimmune diseases, uncontrolled infections, pregnancy or lactation. About this clonotype: What it binds is not known. With a much larger clone just one base away, this may be a read error.

The CDR3 is made up of 13 amino acids. Germline values: CDR1 KGHDR, CDR2 SFDVKD. Broader study findings: Progression of ophthalmopathy was predicted by the model with around 68% sensitivity and just over 72% specificity.

The chain has TRBV24-1 and TRBJ2-7; possible D gene TRBD2, 6 bases. Specimen: peripheral blood. The source is an adult man with Graves' ophthalmopathy. The DNA for the CDR3 is TGTGCCAGCAGTGATATCGGGCTAGCGGAGCAGTACTTC. Protein: CASSDIGLAEQYF.